One sample yielded the 3 T cell receptor beta chains listed below, sequenced in a study of cytomegalovirus exposure and HLA in healthy donors. Amplification used 60 Vbeta primers and 13 Jbeta primers. Method: immunoSEQ multiplex PCR; TCRdb's copy keeps in-frame clones and lacks some. The profile shows about 120,000 clones, about 15% of them singletons. Sequences were obtained from PBMCs. The receptor source for this set is a female donor in good health and CMV-seropositive.

The J gene is TRBJ2-7, the V gene TRBV7-9; 11 bases match TRBD1. CDR3 length: 16 residues. V shed 6 bases, J shed 0 bases, and the junction held 7 bases outside the gene matches. Germline V gives CDR1 SEHNR, CDR2 FQNEAQ (reference sequence). In nucleotides, the CDR3 is TGTGCCAGCAGTAGTGGGACAGGGGGAGTCTCCTACGAGCAGTACTTC. Translating gives CASSSGTGGVSYEQYF.

The V and J genes are TRBV4-3 and TRBJ1-1; D gene uncertain. CDR3 length: 14 amino acids. CDR1 is LGHNA, CDR2 YSLEER, per germline. Trimming left V 4 bases short and J 0 bases short, with 9 bases between. The CDR3 DNA sequence: TGCGCCAGCAGCCGAGGAACTATGAACACTGAAGCTTTCTTT. It is translated as CASSRGTMNTEAFF.

The chain couples TRBV7-2 to TRBJ2-1; tentatively, D is TRBD2 (5 bases). The V end lost 2 bases, the J end lost 10 bases, and 15 bases lay between the germline ends. The CDR3 is 14 amino acids. Germline CDR1 is SGHTA and CDR2 is FQGNSA. The CDR3 here is CASSLNGNINEQFF. CDR3 sequence (DNA): TGTGCCAGCAGCTTAAACGGGAATATTAACGAGCAGTTCTTC.